The T cell receptor (beta chain) described here comes from a study of T-cell reconstitution after alpha-beta-depleted transplantation in children. General study findings and limits: When one year had passed after transplant, most T-cell counts and diversity came from newly produced T cells.

CDR3 length: 15 amino acids. Trimming at V came to 4 bases and at J to 2 bases, leaving 8 bases not matched to a gene. As to this clonotype: Its antigen is still unknown.

Unique molecular identifiers were built into the TCRbeta library. MiXCR, run by TCRdb on the PCR reads, gives a single entry per CDR3 protein. The table includes about 1,000,000 distinct CDR3 sequences, about 29% detected once. The gene calls are TRBV7-1 and TRBJ2-7; the match to TRBD2 covers 7 bases. TRBV7-1 is reported as an ORF; its role is uncertain. The sequenced sample was PBMCs, mostly from graft donor cells, obtained 360 days after TCRalphabeta/CD19-depleted stem cell transplant. This clonotype was sampled from a boy less than two years old who had a stem cell transplant for SCID, so the T cells may come from the graft donor. The CDR3 DNA reads as TGTGCCAGCAGCTGGGGGGGGTCCGGGACCTACGAGCAGTACTTC. Protein sequence: CASSWGGSGTYEQYF.